Below are 25 T cell receptor beta chains sequenced from a single sample in a study of OX40 agonist ivuxolimab in advanced cancers. TCRdb keeps only in-frame clones here, not all; method: immunoSEQ multiplex PCR. Altogether about 72,000 clones are present, around 89% being singletons, with the ten largest covering around 0.98%. Sequencing was performed on CD4+ or CD8+ T cells sorted from blood, taken in a trial of the OX40 agonist ivuxolimab. Source of these receptors: an adult with an advanced solid tumor such as melanoma, head and neck, liver or kidney cancer.

This clone was recorded a few times. The rearrangement links TRBV6-5 to TRBJ1-5; D might be TRBD1 (5 bases). Trimming pared 5 bases from V and 5 bases from J, leaving 10 bases between. The CDR3 sequence is 13 residues long. CDR1 and CDR2 (germline): MNHEY, SVGAGI. CDR3 in DNA: TGTGCCAGCAGTAAACGGGGGGATCAGCCCCAGCATTTT. Its protein product is CASSKRGDQPQHF.

This sequence joins TRBV11-2 and TRBJ2-4, with D perhaps matching TRBD1 (6 bases). V dropped 7 bases and J dropped 2 bases, with 21 bases sitting between them. CDR1 and CDR2 from the germline V gene are SGHAT and FQNNGV. This CDR3 has 17 amino acids. CDR3 bases: TGTGCCAGCACCTCCAGACCTCCAGGGGCGACCAAAAACATTCAGTACTTC. It translates to CASTSRPPGATKNIQYF. The whole variable domain, filled in from reference TRBV11-2 and TRBJ2-4, reads EAGVAQSPRYKIIEKRQSVAFWCNPISGHATLYWYQQILGQGPKLLIQFQNNGVVDDSQLPKDRFSAERLKGVDSTLKIQPAKLEDSAVYLCASTSRPPGATKNIQYFGAGTRLSVL.

This chain uses TRBV5-1 with TRBJ1-4, with D unclear. V was trimmed by 0 bases and J by 6 bases, leaving 12 bases between them. Germline V CDR1 and CDR2: SGHRS, YFSETQ. There are 15 residues in the CDR3. The CDR3 region is CASSLGATSYEKLFF. The CDR3 nucleotides read TGCGCCAGCAGCTTGGGCGCAACCTCCTATGAAAAACTGTTTTTT.

This chain links TRBV4-3 with TRBJ2-3, with D perhaps TRBD1 (6 bases). Per germline, CDR1 LGHNA and CDR2 YSLEER. Trimming removed 0 bases from V and 3 bases from J, with 7 bases in between. CDR3 length equals 14 residues. The CDR3 protein is CASSQDRGTDTQYF. The CDR3 bases are TGCGCCAGCAGCCAAGATAGGGGGACAGATACGCAGTATTTT.

The chain carries TRBV7-9 and TRBJ1-5; 8 nucleotides agree with TRBD1. The CDR3 consists of 13 residues. Germline CDR1 is SEHNR and CDR2 is FQNEAQ (reference sequence). V shed 5 bases, J shed 9 bases, and the junction held 6 bases outside the gene matches. The CDR3 bases are TGTGCCAGCAGCCGACAGGGGCACCTGCCCCAGCATTTT. It encodes CASSRQGHLPQHF.

The chain joins TRBV28 to TRBJ2-5; D possibly matches TRBD1 or TRBD2 (5 bases each). CDR1 is MDHEN, CDR2 SYDVKM, per germline. The V end was cut by 5 bases, the J end by 5 bases, with 12 bases between. This CDR3 contains 13 residues. The CDR3: CASSLKGRETQYF. The CDR3 coding sequence is TGTGCCAGCAGTCTAAAGGGACGGGAGACCCAGTACTTC.

This clone was seen a handful of times. The chain recombines TRBV2 with TRBJ1-1; D is uncertain. Trimming removed 1 base from V and 5 bases from J, with 11 bases in between. This CDR3 region has 14 residues. Germline CDR1 SNHLY, CDR2 FYNNEI. The CDR3 bases are TGTGCCAGCAGTGAAGATAGACGGTGGACTGAAGCTTTCTTT. Protein sequence: CASSEDRRWTEAFF.

The chain couples TRBV19 to TRBJ2-4; 7 nucleotides match TRBD1. Germline assignment: CDR1 LNHDA and CDR2 SQIVND (reference sequence). V was pared by 1 base and J by 8 bases, with 8 bases of the junction left unmatched. This CDR3 is 15 amino acids long. Here the CDR3 DNA reads TGTGCCAGTAGTATAGTAGTCCAGGGGGTGGACATTCAGTACTTC. It specifies CASSIVVQGVDIQYF. Full variable domain (missing parts from reference TRBV19 and TRBJ2-4): DGGITQSPKYLFRKEGQNVTLSCEQNLNHDAMYWYRQDPGQGLRLIYYSQIVNDFQKGDIAEGYSVSREKKESFPLTVTSAQKNPTAFYLCASSIVVQGVDIQYFGAGTRLSVL.

The V gene is TRBV28, the J gene TRBJ1-3; D is uncertain. Germline-derived CDR1 and CDR2 are MDHEN and SYDVKM. This CDR3 region has 18 residues. The ends were cut back, 2 bases at V and 1 base at J, with 18 bases in the middle. CDR3 region: CASSLNRHLSLSGNTIYF. The CDR3 region has the DNA TGTGCCAGCAGTTTAAATAGGCATTTGAGCCTATCTGGAAACACCATATATTTT.

The rearrangement joins TRBV9 to TRBJ2-7; 7 bases are a match to TRBD1. Trimming cost V 2 bases and J 2 bases; bases outside gene matches: 4. The CDR3 is made up of 14 amino acids. CDR1 is SGDLS, CDR2 YYNGEE, per germline. CDR3 amino acids: CASSVQQGAYEQYF. The CDR3 region has the DNA TGTGCCAGCAGCGTTCAGCAGGGGGCCTACGAGCAGTACTTC.

The J gene is TRBJ2-7, the V gene TRBV19, with D tentatively TRBD2 (5 bases). Trimming shortened V by 4 bases and J by 7 bases, and 11 bases separated the two germline ends. CDR3 length equals 12 residues. The germline CDR1 and CDR2 sequences are LNHDA and SQIVND (reference sequence). Written as DNA, the CDR3 is TGTGCCAGTAGTAGGACTCCTGGGGAGCAGTACTTC. Its translation: CASSRTPGEQYF.

V gene TRBV4-2 combines with J gene TRBJ1-5, with D perhaps matching TRBD1 (5 bases). The CDR3 sequence is 14 residues long. Germline V gene data show CDR1 as LGHNA and CDR2 as YNFKEQ. V shed 0 bases and J shed 9 bases, with 12 bases lying between them. DNA of the CDR3: TGTGCCAGCAGCCAAGATCTCGGGGCCCGGCCCCAGCATTTT. It codes for CASSQDLGARPQHF.

The rearrangement joins TRBV29-1 to TRBJ2-1, with 9 bases identical to TRBD1. Trimming cost V 4 bases and J 7 bases; bases outside gene matches: 5. The CDR3 is made up of 13 amino acids. Germline CDR1 is SQVTM and CDR2 is ANQGSEA. CDR3 residues: CSVVTGGWNEQFF. Written as DNA, the CDR3 is TGCAGCGTTGTGACAGGGGGTTGGAATGAGCAGTTCTTC.

The V call is TRBV2, the J call TRBJ1-1, with D possibly matching TRBD1 (5 bases). CDR1 and CDR2 from the germline V gene are SNHLY and FYNNEI. The CDR3 loop spans 14 amino acids. V gave up 10 bases and J gave up 1 base, with 16 bases separating them. The CDR3 coding sequence is TGTGCCACCCGACAGATCAGTACGAACACTGAAGCTTTCTTT. It yields the protein CATRQISTNTEAFF.

The rearrangement uses TRBV5-8 and TRBJ2-7; D unresolved. This CDR3 has 16 amino acids. Germline-derived CDR1 and CDR2 are SGHTS and YDEGEE. V shed 7 bases and J shed 5 bases, with 25 bases lying between them. CDR3: CASPAPPRERSDEQYF. The CDR3 nucleotides read TGTGCCAGCCCCGCCCCCCCTAGAGAGCGAAGCGACGAGCAGTACTTC.

The chain employs TRBV28 and TRBJ2-7; either TRBD1 or TRBD2 may supply D (5 bases each). This CDR3 has 12 residues. Trimming left V 5 bases short and J 7 bases short, with 12 bases between. Germline V lookup: CDR1 MDHEN, CDR2 SYDVKM. CDR3 loop: CASSQGWGEQYF. CDR3 nucleotide sequence: TGTGCCAGCAGTCAAGGATGGGGGGAGCAGTACTTC.

The rearrangement uses TRBV30 and TRBJ2-3; D remains unclear. CDR1 and CDR2 (germline): GTSNPN, SVGIG (reference sequence). V gave up 5 bases and J gave up 2 bases, with 11 bases separating them. The CDR3 runs 13 residues. CDR3 nucleotide sequence: TGTGCCTGGGCGACCCATCACACAGATACGCAGTATTTT. Encoded protein: CAWATHHTDTQYF. Full variable domain (rest looked up from reference TRBV30 and TRBJ2-3): SQTIHQWPATLVQPVGSPLSLECTVEGTSNPNLYWYRQAAGRGLQLLFYSVGIGQISSEVPQNLSASRPQDRQFILSSKKLLLSDSGFYLCAWATHHTDTQYFGPGTRLTVL.

V gene TRBV29-1 combines with J gene TRBJ2-5; D is perhaps TRBD1 or TRBD2 (5 bases each). The CDR3 sequence is 15 residues long. Germline V lookup: CDR1 SQVTM, CDR2 ANQGSEA. Trimming left V 2 bases short and J 4 bases short, with 17 bases between. This CDR3 reads CSVETLRGGGETQYF. The CDR3 coding sequence is TGCAGCGTTGAAACCCTCCGGGGCGGAGGAGAGACCCAGTACTTC.

The chain recombines TRBV29-1 with TRBJ1-2; D remains ambiguous. V lost 3 bases to trimming and J lost 1 base, with 15 bases between them. Germline values: CDR1 SQVTM, CDR2 ANQGSEA. The CDR3 has 15 amino acids. CDR3 sequence reads: CSVDRVKGYNYGYTF. The CDR3 coding sequence is TGCAGCGTTGATAGGGTCAAAGGGTATAACTATGGCTACACCTTC.

This chain connects TRBV15 to TRBJ1-4, with 9 bases identical to TRBD1. The CDR3 extends over 14 amino acids. V dropped 8 bases and J dropped 5; count of bases not matched to a gene: 6. CDR1 LNHNV and CDR2 YYDKDF come from the germline V gene (reference sequence). CDR3 sequence (DNA): TGTGCCACCGGGGGGACAGGGTGGAATGAAAAACTGTTTTTT. Protein product: CATGGTGWNEKLFF.

The chain is built from TRBV4-1 and TRBJ1-2; no definite D call. V dropped 5 bases and J dropped 11 bases, with 21 bases sitting between them. This CDR3 has 14 amino acids. Germline V gene sequence: CDR1 MGHRA, CDR2 YSYEKL. CDR3 bases: TGCGCCAGCAGCTCATCAGCAGGCCTAGGAAGGTACACCTTC. Residues: CASSSSAGLGRYTF.

V gene TRBV28 combines with J gene TRBJ2-1; 9 nucleotides agree with TRBD2. Germline loops: CDR1 MDHEN, CDR2 SYDVKM. The CDR3 length is 20 residues. With V trimmed by 3 bases and J by 2 bases, 17 bases remained unmatched. The CDR3 loop is CASSLGWGLAGTNTYNEQFF. The CDR3 DNA reads as TGTGCCAGCAGTTTGGGGTGGGGCCTAGCGGGGACTAATACCTACAATGAGCAGTTCTTC.

The chain is built from TRBV6-5 and TRBJ1-2; a weak D match, TRBD1 (5 bases). The CDR3 spans 15 residues. Germline V gene lookup returns CDR1 MNHEY and CDR2 SVGAGI. Trimming shortened V by 0 bases and J by 6 bases, and 14 bases separated the two germline ends. CDR3 loop: CASSYSGGSRNGYTF. The DNA for the CDR3 is TGTGCCAGCAGTTACTCTGGGGGTTCTAGGAATGGCTACACCTTC.

The chain uses TRBV29-1 and TRBJ1-5, with a tentative D call TRBD1 (5 bases). The V end was cut by 6 bases, the J end by 4 bases, with 7 bases between. Germline CDR1 and CDR2: SQVTM and ANQGSEA. This CDR3 contains 11 residues. In DNA form, the CDR3 reads TGCAGCGTGGGGGAAAATCAGCCCCAGCATTTT. This translates into CSVGENQPQHF. The variable domain in full, with the rest retrieved from reference TRBV29-1 and TRBJ1-5, is SAVISQKPSRDICQRGTSLTIQCQVDSQVTMMFWYRQQPGQSLTLIATANQGSEATYESGFVIDKFPISRPNLTFSTLTVSNMSPEDSSIYLCSVGENQPQHFGDGTRLSIL.

The CDR3 is CASSEKLGDSYGYTF. The CDR3 nucleotides are TGTGCCAGCAGCGAGAAACTAGGGGACAGCTATGGCTACACCTTC. V and J are TRBV2 and TRBJ1-2; TRBD1 aligns across 7 bases. Per the germline V gene, CDR1 is SNHLY and CDR2 is FYNNEI. V was pared by 6 bases and J by 4 bases, with 11 bases of the junction left unmatched. The CDR3 loop spans 15 amino acids.